The present T cell receptor (beta chain) was sequenced within a study of blood T cells in healthy people across ages. Overall study findings and caveats: What prevented conclusive comparison of naive and antigen-experienced cells was that PBMCs were unsorted. The authors considered diversity estimates from one million T cells to be underestimates.

To note about this clonotype: Its specificity is unknown.

CDR3 length: 11 residues. The germline V gene has CDR1 SGHTA and CDR2 FQGNSA. Trimming removed 5 bases at V and 9 bases at J, with 9 bases between. The use of a sample-barcoded 5' primer and a J-beta primer mix characterized a second PCR of about 6 to 11 cycles. TCRdb analysed the 5' RACE reads with MiXCR anew, one entry per CDR3 protein. The table has roughly 1,000,000 distinct CDR3 sequences, approximately 25% seen once; the top ten hold less than 0.75%. These data were also reused for a study on T cells of mothers and their children. Turning to that study: A few healthy Caucasian mothers and their six children were the donors.

This receptor was identified in a girl aged 2-10 years in good health. What was sequenced was blood. This chain links TRBV7-2 with TRBJ2-3; D is unclear. The CDR3 DNA follows: TGTGCCAGCAGCCTAGACCCGACGCAGTATTTT. This sequence encodes CASSLDPTQYF.